Shown below are 30 T cell receptor beta chains from a single sample sequenced in a study of Graves' ophthalmopathy and Graves' hyperthyroidism. Amplification of TCR beta CDR3 regions used RNA transcripts. Following a first-round RT-PCR that used HTBI primers, a second-round multiplex PCR was carried out. TCRdb passed the multiplex PCR reads through MiXCR, listing each CDR3 protein once. The repertoire has about 600,000 distinct CDR3 sequences, approximately 37% of them found once; the top ten carry less than 4.5%. The sequenced sample was peripheral blood or thyroid tissue (not recorded which). These receptors came from an adult man with Graves' hyperthyroidism.

The rearrangement links TRBV7-2 to TRBJ2-6, with D perhaps TRBD1 (5 bases). CDR1 and CDR2 (germline): SGHTA, FQGNSA. Trimming took off 2 bases at V and 0 bases at J, with 11 bases between the two ends. The CDR3 is 17 amino acids. Written as DNA, the CDR3 is TGTGCCAGCAGCTTACAGACCAGGGCCTCTGGGGCCAACGTCCTGACTTTC. The encoded protein is CASSLQTRASGANVLTF. Together with reference TRBV7-2 and TRBJ2-6, the CDR3 gives the full variable domain: GAGVSQSPSNKVTEKGKDVELRCDPISGHTALYWYRQSLGQGLEFLIYFQGNSAPDKSGLPSDRFSAERTGGSVSTLTIQRTQQEDSAVYLCASSLQTRASGANVLTFGAGSRLTVL.

A remark on this clonotype: A read error may be the cause here, since a much bigger clone is one base away. The gene calls are TRBV5-1 and TRBJ1-3; no firm D call. This CDR3 is built from 19 residues. Trimming pared 4 bases from V and 7 bases from J, leaving 30 bases between. Germline CDR1 reads SGHRS; CDR2 reads YFSETQ. CDR3 loop: CASSLPNEADSQPGNTIYF. CDR3 sequence (DNA): TGCGCCAGCAGCCTCCCAAACGAAGCGGACTCTCAACCGGGGAACACCATATATTTT.

This clonotype was seen a handful of times. This rearrangement joins TRBV7-2 to TRBJ1-1; TRBD1 agrees at 10 bases. The germline CDR1 and CDR2 sequences are SGHTA and FQGNSA. The CDR3 runs 15 residues. Trimming removed 5 bases from V and 7 bases from J; junction bases left unmatched: 10. CDR3 protein: CASSRGTGARYEAFF. In nucleotides, the CDR3 is TGTGCCAGCAGCCGCGGGACAGGGGCGAGATATGAAGCTTTCTTT.

This clonotype has ten or more counts. The chain couples TRBV7-2 to TRBJ2-5; 8 nucleotides line up with TRBD1. V was pared by 4 bases and J by 5 bases, with 6 bases of the junction left unmatched. The length of the CDR3 is 14 residues. The germline V gene has CDR1 SGHTA and CDR2 FQGNSA. The CDR3 is CASSYGQGGETQYF. For the CDR3, the DNA is TGTGCCAGCAGCTATGGACAGGGTGGGGAGACCCAGTACTTC.

The rearrangement links TRBV9 to TRBJ2-1; D unresolved. Germline V gives CDR1 SGDLS, CDR2 YYNGEE. V was trimmed by 0 bases and J by 5 bases, leaving 6 bases between them. CDR3 size: 13 residues. The CDR3, as DNA: TGTGCCAGCAGCGTAGCTCAGAACAATGAGCAGTTCTTC. Translated: CASSVAQNNEQFF.

V and J are TRBV7-9 and TRBJ2-7; D assignment may be TRBD1 or TRBD2 (7 bases each). V was pared by 2 bases and J by 3 bases, with 14 bases between. The CDR3 is 15 residues long. The V gene's germline CDR1 is SEHNR and CDR2 FQNEAQ (reference sequence). The chain's CDR3 is CASSLRGDRVYEQYF. DNA for the CDR3: TGTGCCAGCAGCTTACGGGGGGACAGAGTCTACGAGCAGTACTTC.

This clonotype turned up a few times. V usage is TRBV3-1 and J usage is TRBJ2-5; the D is unclear. The CDR3 extends over 15 amino acids. Per germline, CDR1 LGHDT and CDR2 YNNKEL (reference sequence). Trimming cost V 2 bases and J 2 bases, with 12 bases left between them. CDR3 sequence: CASSQSVLNQETQYF. CDR3 DNA: TGTGCCAGCAGCCAAAGTGTCTTAAATCAAGAGACCCAGTACTTC.

This chain joins TRBV7-2 and TRBJ2-7; 9 nucleotides match TRBD1. The CDR3 runs to 14 residues. V lost 4 bases, J lost 7 bases, and 8 bases stayed unmatched. From germline, CDR1 is SGHTA and CDR2 FQGNSA. As DNA, the CDR3 is TGTGCCAGCAGCTCTCTACAGGGGGCAGGGGAGCAGTACTTC. It specifies CASSSLQGAGEQYF.

The rearrangement uses TRBV24-1 and TRBJ2-3; D may be TRBD1 (5 bases). The V end was cut by 3 bases, the J end by 4 bases, with 19 bases between. The CDR3 spans 17 residues. Germline-derived CDR1 and CDR2 are KGHDR and SFDVKD. CDR3 loop: CATSDPNRQGLADTQYF. The CDR3 bases are TGTGCCACCAGTGATCCAAATCGGCAGGGTCTTGCAGATACGCAGTATTTT.

There are many counts of this clonotype. The rearrangement uses TRBV5-1 and TRBJ2-5; 7 bases line up with TRBD2. The CDR3 runs to 15 residues. V shed 0 bases and J 5 bases; nucleotides not matched to a gene: 7. Germline CDR1 reads SGHRS; CDR2 reads YFSETQ. The CDR3: CASSLDAGVGETQYF. The CDR3 nucleotides are TGCGCCAGCAGCTTGGATGCGGGAGTTGGGGAGACCCAGTACTTC.

With respect to this clonotype: An end of the junction does not agree with germline; a read error may underlie this. The rearrangement links TRBV29-1 to TRBJ2-7, with D maybe TRBD2 (6 bases). The CDR3 loop spans 15 amino acids. Germline V gives CDR1 SQVTM, CDR2 ANQGSEA. In DNA form, the CDR3 reads TGTGCCTGGAGTGTACGAATTAGCGGAGGCCCTGAGCAGTACTTC. Translating it yields CAWSVRISGGPEQYF.

There are many counts of this clonotype. V is TRBV7-9 and J is TRBJ2-6; no clear D gene. CDR1 SEHNR and CDR2 FQNEAQ come from the germline V gene (reference sequence). Trimming took 8 bases from V and 4 from J, leaving 9 bases between them. CDR3 size: 13 residues. The CDR3 sequence is CASHGSGANVLTF. CDR3 DNA: TGTGCCAGCCATGGGTCCGGGGCCAACGTCCTGACTTTC.

This clonotype was seen only a few times. The chain combines TRBV5-1 with TRBJ2-3; 12 nucleotides line up with TRBD2. Germline CDR1 SGHRS, CDR2 YFSETQ. After removal of 3 bases from V and 0 bases from J, the junction contained 2 bases not matched to a gene. The CDR3 runs to 16 residues. This CDR3 is CASSSTSGGSTDTQYF. As DNA, the CDR3 is TGCGCCAGCAGCTCAACTAGCGGGGGGAGCACAGATACGCAGTATTTT. Based on the CDR3 plus reference TRBV5-1 and TRBJ2-3, the full variable domain is KAGVTQTPRYLIKTRGQQVTLSCSPISGHRSVSWYQQTPGQGLQFLFEYFSETQRNKGNFPGRFSGRQFSNSRSEMNVSTLELGDSALYLCASSSTSGGSTDTQYFGPGTRLTVL.

This clonotype has just one count. This chain joins TRBV5-5 and TRBJ1-6; D is uncertain. With 5 bases removed from V and 0 bases from J, the gap between germline ends came to 15 bases. The CDR3 has 17 residues. CDR1 is SGHKS, CDR2 YYEKEE, per germline (reference sequence). The CDR3 is CASSFVAGSSYNSPLHF. DNA for the CDR3: TGTGCCAGCAGTTTCGTGGCGGGGAGCTCCTATAATTCACCCCTCCACTTT.

The table lists this clonotype with many counts. The rearrangement joins TRBV12-3 or TRBV12-4 to TRBJ1-1; a possible D gene is TRBD1 (5 bases). This CDR3 is built from 14 residues. The V end was cut by 3 bases, the J end by 0 bases, with 8 bases between. This CDR3 reads CASSLRGMNTEAFF. The CDR3 nucleotides read TGTGCCAGCAGTTTGAGGGGCATGAACACTGAAGCTTTCTTT.

This clonotype was seen ten or more times. This chain joins TRBV2 and TRBJ1-2; unclear D gene. This CDR3 is built from 14 residues. Germline CDR1 and CDR2: SNHLY and FYNNEI. V shed 4 bases and J shed 4 bases, with 13 bases lying between them. The CDR3 nucleotides are TGTGCCAGCAGTGCACATGAGAGAACCTATGGCTACACCTTC. Its protein is CASSAHERTYGYTF.

In regard to this clonotype: Since a much larger clone is just one base distant, this may be a read error. V gene TRBV7-3 combines with J gene TRBJ2-5; no definite D call. The V end lost 7 bases, the J end lost 3 bases, and 15 bases lay between the germline ends. The CDR3 extends over 14 amino acids. CDR1 and CDR2 (germline): SGHTA, FQGTGA. DNA of the CDR3: TGTGCCAGCAACTTGGGTACAACAAAAGAGACCCAGTACTTC. It translates to CASNLGTTKETQYF.

Notes on this clonotype: A read error may explain this, as a much larger clone is one base away. The V call is TRBV7-8, the J call TRBJ1-2; TRBD1 might be the D (6 bases). This CDR3 has 12 residues. Germline CDR1 SGHVS, CDR2 FQNEAQ. CDR3 bases: TGTGCCAGCGGCTTCCAGGGGAATGGCTACACCTTC. As protein: CASGFQGNGYTF.

This clonotype was seen at least ten times. This chain joins TRBV28 and TRBJ1-1, with D possibly matching TRBD1 (6 bases). Trimming stripped 6 bases from V and 6 bases from J, with 17 bases between. This CDR3 has 14 residues. CDR1 and CDR2 (germline): MDHEN, SYDVKM. CDR3 coding DNA: TGTGCCAGCAGCCTCCAAGGGGGGAGCGCTGAAGCTTTCTTT. It yields the protein CASSLQGGSAEAFF.

The chain is built from TRBV10-2 and TRBJ1-2; TRBD1 agrees at 8 bases. V lost 6 bases, J lost 3 bases, and 6 bases stayed unmatched. Germline V lookup: CDR1 WSHSY, CDR2 SAAADI. There are 14 residues in the CDR3. The chain's CDR3 is CASRDLDRDYGYTF. Here the CDR3 DNA reads TGCGCCAGCAGAGACCTGGACAGGGACTATGGCTACACCTTC.

The V call is TRBV9, the J call TRBJ2-1, with TRBD2 matching over 9 bases. V lost 1 base to trimming and J lost 5 bases; unmatched junction nucleotides: 4. The CDR3 runs to 15 residues. Germline V gene sequence: CDR1 SGDLS, CDR2 YYNGEE. The CDR3 reads CASSVRLAGNNEQFF. Here the CDR3 DNA reads TGTGCCAGCAGCGTACGGCTAGCGGGAAACAATGAGCAGTTCTTC.

This clonotype was observed many times. The rearrangement joins TRBV7-2 to TRBJ1-3; weak D call: TRBD1 (5 bases). Germline assignment: CDR1 SGHTA and CDR2 FQGNSA. The CDR3 contains 16 residues. Trimming removed 1 base from V and 0 bases from J, with 10 bases in between. DNA of the CDR3: TGTGCCAGCAGCTTAGGCTCCAGGGCCTCTGGAAACACCATATATTTT. It specifies CASSLGSRASGNTIYF.

This clonotype was seen many times. This chain links TRBV2 with TRBJ2-5, with a weak D call TRBD1 (6 bases). The length of the CDR3 is 14 residues. The V gene lost 4 bases and the J gene lost 2 bases, with 11 bases spanning the gap. Germline V gene sequence: CDR1 SNHLY, CDR2 FYNNEI. CDR3 in amino acids: CASSGGHQQETQYF. The DNA of the CDR3 is TGTGCCAGCAGTGGGGGACACCAACAAGAGACCCAGTACTTC.

A word on this clonotype: One base away lies a much larger clone, so this may be a sequencing read error. This chain links TRBV14 with TRBJ1-2; no reliable D call. Germline-derived CDR1 and CDR2 are SGHDN and FVKESK. This CDR3 is 14 amino acids long. The CDR3 DNA reads TGTGCCCGCAGCCAAACGACGGTAAACTATGGCTACACCTTC. It encodes CARSQTTVNYGYTF.

This clonotype was recorded a few times. The chain links TRBV7-9 to TRBJ1-6; D remains unclear. The CDR3 consists of 15 residues. The V gene's germline CDR1 is SEHNR and CDR2 FQNEAQ (reference sequence). The ends were cut back, 5 bases at V and 8 bases at J, with 16 bases in the middle. Here the CDR3 reads CASSRLESWDSPLHF. The CDR3 nucleotides are TGTGCCAGCAGCCGTTTAGAAAGTTGGGATTCACCCCTCCACTTT.

For the CDR3, the DNA is TGTGCCAGCAGTAAGACATACAATGAGCAGTACTTC. Protein: CASSKTYNEQYF. The gene calls are TRBV7-9 and TRBJ2-7; D remains ambiguous. With 6 bases removed from V and 7 bases from J, the gap between germline ends came to 13 bases. Germline loops: CDR1 SEHNR, CDR2 FQNEAQ (reference sequence). This CDR3 has 12 amino acids.

The sample holds many counts of this clonotype. The chain combines TRBV5-8 with TRBJ1-2, with D uncertain. This CDR3 contains 11 residues. Trimming removed 1 base at V and 2 bases at J, with 0 bases between. Germline values: CDR1 SGHTS, CDR2 YDEGEE. The CDR3 DNA reads TGTGCCAGCAGCTTGAACTATGGCTACACCTTC. This encodes CASSLNYGYTF.

This clonotype was picked up many times. The chain couples TRBV24-1 to TRBJ2-7; TRBD1 agrees at 7 bases. Germline loops: CDR1 KGHDR, CDR2 SFDVKD. There are 15 residues in the CDR3. The V and J ends lost 2 bases and 2 bases, in that order; junction bases with no gene match: 5. The CDR3 region is CATSDSTGFTYEQYF. The CDR3 DNA is TGTGCCACCAGTGATTCGACAGGGTTCACCTACGAGCAGTACTTC.

The V and J genes are TRBV25-1 and TRBJ2-7, with 7 bases lining up with TRBD2. The CDR3 covers 15 residues. The V segment lost 4 bases and the J segment 4 bases; nucleotides outside the gene matches: 10. In germline, CDR1 is MGHDK, CDR2 SYGVNS. CDR3 in amino acids: CASSAHGPGGYEQYF. The CDR3 DNA sequence: TGTGCCAGCAGTGCTCACGGTCCGGGGGGTTACGAGCAGTACTTC.

The DNA of the CDR3 is TGCAGCGTTGAATCCATGGGACGGCAGCATCCGACTTACAATGAGCAGTTCTTC. Protein: CSVESMGRQHPTYNEQFF. J is TRBJ2-7 and V is TRBV29-1; D may match TRBD1 or TRBD2 (5 bases each). The J call may be wrong; the DNA end is better matched by TRBJ2-1. CDR3 length: 18 residues. The V gene's germline CDR1 is SQVTM and CDR2 ANQGSEA.